A selection of T cell receptor beta chains follows, all from one sample in a study of blood T cells in healthy people across ages. TCRdb independently ran MiXCR on the 5' RACE reads; one entry per CDR3 protein. Of 1.5 million to 2 million distinct CDR3 sequences in the sample, about 49% were seen once. The sequenced sample consisted of blood. The source of these receptors is a woman in her thirties or forties in good health. The CDR3 runs from the conserved cysteine through the conserved F or W. The order of the fields is clone size, V gene, D gene, J gene, CDR3 DNA, CDR3 protein. D genes are given only for firm matches. Rows give clone size only sometimes, using once, few, many, or a class for an expanded clone.

few	TRBV20-1	TRBD1	TRBJ2-1	TGCAGTGCTAGAAGACAGGGACCCTACAATGAGCAGTTCTTC	CSARRQGPYNEQFF
-	TRBV6-2/TRBV6-3	-	TRBJ2-1	TGTGCCAGCACTAATGGGGGAGGGCAGTTCTTC	CASTNGGGQFF
few	TRBV15	-	TRBJ2-5	TGTGCCACCAGCAGAGATAAGGGATGGGGGGCGAGGGGTGACTTGACCCAGTACTTC	CATSRDKGWGARGDLTQYF
once	TRBV2	-	TRBJ2-5	TGTGCCAGCAGTGATGGATACAAAGAGACCCAGTACTTC	CASSDGYKETQYF
-	TRBV7-2	TRBD1	TRBJ1-2	TGTGCCAGCAGCCCAACCCGGGACAGGGTAAATGGCTACACCTTC	CASSPTRDRVNGYTF
-	TRBV29-1	TRBD1	TRBJ1-2	TGCAGCGTTGGGACAGGACTCGGCTACACCTTC	CSVGTGLGYTF
-	TRBV7-9	-	TRBJ1-1	TGTGCCAGCAGCTCCAACCCCGGGGCAGGATTGAACACTGAAGCTTTCTTT	CASSSNPGAGLNTEAFF
-	TRBV7-6	-	TRBJ2-5	TGTGCCAGCAGCTCGGACTCCTGGGAGACCCAGTACTTC	CASSSDSWETQYF
-	TRBV15	-	TRBJ2-3	TGTGCCACCAGCAGAGATCGGGGCGGGGCCGCCTTGACGCAGTATTTT	CATSRDRGGAALTQYF
-	TRBV4-1	-	TRBJ1-4	TGCGCCAGCAGGAGGAGTGTGAATGAAAAACTGTTTTTT	CASRRSVNEKLFF
-	TRBV6-1	-	TRBJ2-7	TGTGCCAGCAGTGATTCGGCATCCTACGAGCAGTACTTC	CASSDSASYEQYF
-	TRBV4-3	-	TRBJ2-3	TGCGCCAGCAGCCAAGGGGGACTGATCACAGATACGCAGTATTTT	CASSQGGLITDTQYF
few	TRBV29-1	-	TRBJ1-2	TGCAGCGTTGAAGACGGAGAGGATGGCTACACCTTC	CSVEDGEDGYTF
-	TRBV28	-	TRBJ2-7	TGTGCCAGCAGTCCCAACCCCTGGGCCTACGAGCAGTACTTC	CASSPNPWAYEQYF
few	TRBV20-1	TRBD1	TRBJ2-4	TGCAGTGCTAGGGAGACAGGGGAACAACTTCAGTACTTC	CSARETGEQLQYF
-	TRBV12-3/TRBV12-4	-	TRBJ2-1	TGTGCCAGCAGTTTAACAGGAGGAGGGAACAGGGCCAATGAGCAGTTCTTC	CASSLTGGGNRANEQFF
-	TRBV4-3	TRBD1	TRBJ2-6	TGCGCCAGCAGCCAAGAAAGGGTAGGGGGCGCTGGGGCCAACGTCCTGACTTTC	CASSQERVGGAGANVLTF
once	TRBV20-1	TRBD1	TRBJ2-3	TGCAGTGCTCCCGGGACAGGGGTAACAGATACGCAGTATTTT	CSAPGTGVTDTQYF
-	TRBV7-2	TRBD1	TRBJ2-3	TGTGCCAGCAGCTTAGCCAGGGGGCAAGATACGCAGTATTTT	CASSLARGQDTQYF
-	TRBV20-1	TRBD1	TRBJ1-5	TGCAGTGCTAGAACCTTAGCCGGGACAGGGGATCAGCCCCAGCATTTT	CSARTLAGTGDQPQHF
-	TRBV29-1	-	TRBJ2-2	TGCAGCGTTGAATCGACCGGGGAGCTGTTTTTT	CSVESTGELFF
-	TRBV7-2	-	TRBJ1-2	TGTGCCAGCAGCTTAGTGGGGTCGGGGGCGCAAGTTTATGGCTACACCTTC	CASSLVGSGAQVYGYTF
few	TRBV27	-	TRBJ2-6	TGTGCCAGCAGTAAACAGGGAAGAGAACCTAATATGACTTTC	CASSKQGREPNMTF